A single sample gave rise to the 26 T cell receptor beta chains below, sequenced in a study of T cells in narcolepsy (dated by TCRdb to the late 2010s). Library preparation was by the immunoSEQ multiplex PCR assay. TCRdb carries this immuneACCESS record with in-frame sequences only. Its versions omit some clonotypes, under half of them owing to an unresolved V gene in the studies checked, with the rest unexplained. The sample table holds 20,000 to 25,000 clones, of which about 90% were seen once. 0.9% to 1.2% of the sample comes from the top ten. Sequenced sample: CD45RA- memory CD4+ T cells from PBMCs. Interpreted using the paper, the cell subset or site label stands for: memory T cells sorted ex vivo from peripheral blood. The receptors here all came from a human donor with narcolepsy.

J is TRBJ1-1 and V is TRBV6-5, with 8 nucleotides matching TRBD1. Germline CDR1 is MNHEY and CDR2 is SVGAGI. Trimming at V came to 6 bases and at J to 5 bases, leaving 8 bases not matched to a gene. This CDR3 region has 14 residues. The CDR3, as DNA: TGTGCCAGCAGAGCCCCAGGGGGCAGGACTGAAGCTTTCTTT. Protein: CASRAPGGRTEAFF.

The chain couples TRBV6-6 to TRBJ1-5; no definite D call. Germline-derived CDR1 and CDR2 are MNHNY and SVGAGI (reference sequence). V dropped 6 bases and J dropped 6 bases, with 15 bases sitting between them. The CDR3 contains 14 residues. CDR3 bases: TGTGCCAGCAGCGACGAGGGTAACGGTCAGCCCCAGCATTTT. Translated: CASSDEGNGQPQHF.

This rearrangement joins TRBV7-2 to TRBJ1-2; the D gene is possibly TRBD1 (6 bases). Germline lookup yields CDR1 SGHTA and CDR2 FQGNSA. The V gene lost 5 bases and the J gene lost 8 bases, with 21 bases spanning the gap. This CDR3 has 15 residues. The CDR3 bases are TGTGCCAGCAGCCGGCTCGGGACAACCTCAGAGGGCTACACCTTC. Translation: CASSRLGTTSEGYTF.

The V and J genes are TRBV7-3 and TRBJ2-2, with D perhaps matching TRBD1 (6 bases). The CDR3 contains 16 residues. Trimming took off 5 bases at V and 0 bases at J, with 13 bases between the two ends. CDR1 SGHTA and CDR2 FQGTGA come from the germline V gene. CDR3 bases: TGTGCCAGCAGCGTAGGGGGAGCGGCGAACACCGGGGAGCTGTTTTTT. It specifies CASSVGGAANTGELFF.

This clone has only a few counts. The chain is built from TRBV6-4 and TRBJ1-2; D might be TRBD1 (5 bases). CDR3 length: 13 residues. The germline V gene has CDR1 MRHNA and CDR2 SNTAGT. With 4 bases removed from V and 4 bases from J, the gap between germline ends came to 10 bases. CDR3 loop: CASSVGGSYGYTF. CDR3 nucleotides: TGTGCCAGCAGTGTTGGGGGGAGCTATGGCTACACCTTC.

V usage is TRBV5-1 and J usage is TRBJ2-3; 11 positions match TRBD2. This CDR3 spans 19 amino acids. The trim removed 7 bases at V and 3 bases at J, leaving 19 bases unmatched. Germline V gives CDR1 SGHRS, CDR2 YFSETQ. CDR3 region: CASGIGGSGRARWTDTQYF. In DNA, the CDR3 is TGCGCCAGCGGAATTGGGGGTAGCGGGAGGGCCAGGTGGACAGATACGCAGTATTTT.

The gene calls are TRBV7-2 and TRBJ2-7; no definite D call. CDR3 length: 17 residues. Per germline, CDR1 SGHTA and CDR2 FQGNSA. Trimming left V 1 base short and J 0 bases short, with 16 bases between. CDR3 region: CASSLVVGRRSSYEQYF. In DNA, the CDR3 is TGTGCCAGCAGCTTAGTTGTTGGACGCAGGAGCTCCTACGAGCAGTACTTC.

V is TRBV4-1 and J is TRBJ2-1; 11 nucleotides align to TRBD2. The CDR3 runs 17 residues. V was pared by 2 bases and J by 5 bases, with 8 bases of the junction left unmatched. Germline V gene sequence: CDR1 MGHRA, CDR2 YSYEKL. The CDR3 sequence is CASSQPTGTSGHNEQFF. CDR3 nucleotide sequence: TGCGCCAGCAGCCAACCGACCGGGACTAGCGGACACAATGAGCAGTTCTTC.

This chain joins TRBV7-2 and TRBJ1-5; 8 bases map to TRBD1. Per the germline V gene, CDR1 is SGHTA and CDR2 is FQGNSA. The CDR3 is 13 amino acids. Losses at the gene ends were 4 bases for V and 7 bases for J; bases not matched to a gene: 3. In DNA form, the CDR3 reads TGTGCCAGCAGCTCCCAGGGGGCACAGCCCCAGCATTTT. Encoded protein: CASSSQGAQPQHF.

In this sample, this clone turned up once. The chain uses TRBV10-3 and TRBJ2-5; 8 bases are shared with TRBD1. V lost 4 bases to trimming and J lost 3 bases; unmatched junction nucleotides: 4. CDR1 and CDR2 from the germline V gene are ENHRY and SYGVKD. The CDR3 is made up of 14 amino acids. The DNA of the CDR3 is TGTGCCATCAGTGTGGCAGGGGGCAAAGAGACCCAGTACTTC. Translated: CAISVAGGKETQYF.

This clone was counted between two and nine times. V usage is TRBV7-2 and J usage is TRBJ2-5; 7 positions agree with TRBD2. The J call is uncertain, as TRBJ2-7 better fits the DNA end. CDR3 size: 15 residues. CDR1 is SGHTA, CDR2 FQGNSA, per germline. Here the CDR3 DNA reads TGTGCCAGCAGCTTGCGGGGAGGGATTTTTTACGAGCAGTACTTC. Protein product: CASSLRGGIFYEQYF.

The chain joins TRBV14 to TRBJ1-2, with D unresolved. Germline assignment: CDR1 SGHDN and CDR2 FVKESK. V was clipped by 6 bases and J by 4 bases, with 15 bases between them. This CDR3 contains 14 residues. CDR3 protein: CASRPSGRPYGYTF. CDR3 DNA: TGTGCCAGCAGGCCCTCCGGTCGGCCCTATGGCTACACCTTC.

J is TRBJ2-7 and V is TRBV7-8, with 7 positions matching TRBD1. The CDR3 is 13 residues long. CDR1 is SGHVS and CDR2 is FQNEAQ in the germline V gene. V lost 6 bases and J lost 0; bases outside the gene matches: 2. The CDR3, as DNA: TGTGCCAGCAGTCGGGACAGCTCCTACGAGCAGTACTTC. As protein: CASSRDSSYEQYF.

This clone occurred once. The chain joins TRBV2 to TRBJ2-1, with TRBD1 identical over 12 bases. J was trimmed by 5 bases and V by 2 bases; bases with no gene match: 13. The germline V gene has CDR1 SNHLY and CDR2 FYNNEI. CDR3 size: 19 residues. The CDR3 bases are TGTGCCAGCAGTGAAAGTTCTTGGGAGGGACAGGGGGCCGACAATGAGCAGTTCTTC. This codes for CASSESSWEGQGADNEQFF. The full variable domain, with the rest looked up from reference TRBV2 and TRBJ2-1, is EPEVTQTPSHQVTQMGQEVILRCVPISNHLYFYWYRQILGQKVEFLVSFYNNEISEKSEIFDDQFSVERPDGSNFTLKIRSTKLEDSAMYFCASSESSWEGQGADNEQFFGPGTRLTVL.

The chain joins TRBV6-6 to TRBJ1-1; D ambiguous. Germline V gene sequence: CDR1 MNHNY, CDR2 SVGAGI (reference sequence). CDR3 size: 16 residues. V was cut by 5 bases and J by 4 bases, with 20 bases left in between. This CDR3 reads CASSGGVGGLGTEAFF. The CDR3 DNA reads as TGTGCCAGCAGTGGCGGGGTTGGAGGGCTAGGCACTGAAGCTTTCTTT.

This chain links TRBV19 with TRBJ1-2; D is possibly TRBD1 (5 bases). CDR3 length equals 14 residues. V gave up 0 bases and J gave up 2 bases, with 7 bases separating them. Germline-derived CDR1 and CDR2 are LNHDA and SQIVND (reference sequence). DNA of the CDR3: TGTGCCAGTAGTATAGAGAGACAGAACTATGGCTACACCTTC. Translation: CASSIERQNYGYTF.

This rearrangement joins TRBV9 to TRBJ2-1, with TRBD2 matching over 13 bases. The CDR3 has 17 amino acids. Germline CDR1 and CDR2: SGDLS and YYNGEE. V trimming: 0 bases; J trimming: 6 bases; junction bases outside the gene matches: 6. The CDR3 DNA reads TGTGCCAGCAGCGTAGGACTGGGACTAGCGGGACGCAATGAGCAGTTCTTC. It is translated as CASSVGLGLAGRNEQFF.

The chain combines TRBV6-5 with TRBJ2-7; D may correspond to TRBD1 or TRBD2 (5 bases each). Looked up from germline, CDR1 is MNHEY and CDR2 is SVGAGI. The CDR3 spans 14 residues. Between the trimmed V and J ends, which lost 4 bases and 0 bases, there was a span of 10 bases. CDR3 residues: CASSSPGLSYEQYF. In DNA, the CDR3 is TGTGCCAGCAGTTCCCCGGGGCTCTCCTACGAGCAGTACTTC.

This rearrangement joins TRBV5-1 to TRBJ2-2, with unresolved D. V was trimmed by 4 bases and J by 4 bases, leaving 8 bases between them. The CDR3 contains 13 residues. The germline V gene encodes CDR1 SGHRS and CDR2 YFSETQ. The CDR3 DNA follows: TGCGCCAGCAGCGCTGGTCCCACCGGGGAGCTGTTTTTT. This gives the protein CASSAGPTGELFF.

The gene calls are TRBV7-6 and TRBJ2-7, with 13 bases identical to TRBD2. Trimming removed 5 bases from V and 3 bases from J; junction bases left unmatched: 4. Per germline, CDR1 SGHVS and CDR2 FNYEAQ. This CDR3 comprises 15 residues. CDR3 protein: CASSPGLAGVYEQYF. The CDR3 region has the DNA TGTGCCAGCAGCCCAGGACTAGCGGGAGTCTACGAGCAGTACTTC.

This chain links TRBV6-5 with TRBJ1-2; no definite D call. Germline CDR1 is MNHEY and CDR2 is SVGAGI. The CDR3 consists of 13 residues. V was pared by 6 bases and J by 7 bases, with 15 bases between. DNA of the CDR3: TGTGCCAGCAGGCTCGAAAGGGCGAGTGGCTACACCTTC. Translated: CASRLERASGYTF.

This chain joins TRBV4-3 and TRBJ1-1, with TRBD1 as a possible D gene (5 bases). Germline-derived CDR1 and CDR2 are LGHNA and YSLEER. The CDR3 covers 15 residues. V was pared by 1 base and J by 0 bases, with 9 bases between. The CDR3 here is CASSQGGGMNTEAFF. CDR3 in DNA: TGCGCCAGCAGCCAAGGCGGGGGGATGAACACTGAAGCTTTCTTT.

The chain is built from TRBV30 and TRBJ2-7; 8 bases are a match to TRBD1. The germline V gene has CDR1 GTSNPN and CDR2 SVGIG (reference sequence). V lost 3 bases and J lost 3; bases outside the gene matches: 10. The length of the CDR3 is 15 residues. CDR3: CAWSETGALRYEQYF. For the CDR3, the DNA is TGTGCCTGGAGCGAGACAGGGGCCCTACGCTACGAGCAGTACTTC.

The chain carries TRBV19 and TRBJ2-3; 8 bases align to TRBD2. Trimming at V came to 8 bases and at J to 3 bases, leaving 7 bases not matched to a gene. The CDR3 spans 14 residues. In germline, CDR1 is LNHDA, CDR2 SQIVND (reference sequence). CDR3 in amino acids: CASAPGLETDTQYF. The CDR3 DNA is TGTGCCAGTGCACCGGGACTAGAAACAGATACGCAGTATTTT.

This chain uses TRBV6-5 with TRBJ2-7, with TRBD1 identical over 9 bases. The V segment lost 0 bases and the J segment 2 bases; nucleotides outside the gene matches: 2. The CDR3 covers 15 residues. Germline-derived CDR1 and CDR2 are MNHEY and SVGAGI. CDR3 amino acids: CASSYSGQGTYEQYF. In DNA form, the CDR3 reads TGTGCCAGCAGTTACTCGGGACAGGGAACCTACGAGCAGTACTTC.

The V gene is TRBV6-4, the J gene TRBJ2-3; TRBD1 agrees at 9 bases. With V trimmed by 5 bases and J by 1 base, 1 base remained unmatched. Germline CDR1 and CDR2: MRHNA and SNTAGT. The CDR3 length is 14 residues. The CDR3 sequence: CASSRTGGTDTQYF. In DNA form, the CDR3 reads TGTGCCAGCAGTAGGACAGGGGGCACAGATACGCAGTATTTT.